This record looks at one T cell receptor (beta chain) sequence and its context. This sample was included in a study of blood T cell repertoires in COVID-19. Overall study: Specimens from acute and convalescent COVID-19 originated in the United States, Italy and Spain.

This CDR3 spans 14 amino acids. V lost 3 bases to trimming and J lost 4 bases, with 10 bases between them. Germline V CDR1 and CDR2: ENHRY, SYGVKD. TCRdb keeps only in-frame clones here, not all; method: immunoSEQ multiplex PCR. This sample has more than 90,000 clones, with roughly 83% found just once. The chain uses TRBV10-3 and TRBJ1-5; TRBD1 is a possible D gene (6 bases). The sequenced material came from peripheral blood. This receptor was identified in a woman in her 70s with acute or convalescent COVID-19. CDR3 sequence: CAISENTGNQPQHF. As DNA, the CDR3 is TGTGCCATCAGTGAAAATACAGGGAATCAGCCCCAGCATTTT.